The 31 T cell receptor beta chains below come from one sample, sequenced in a study of blood T cell repertoires in COVID-19. Produced via immunoSEQ multiplex PCR; TCRdb's table is partial and in-frame only. The table shows 70,000 or so clones, with around 74% occurring only once. Sequencing was done on a sample of peripheral blood. The receptors originated from a man in his fifties or sixties with COVID-19, enrolled during active disease.

The chain uses TRBV30 and TRBJ2-3, with D unresolved. CDR1 is GTSNPN, CDR2 SVGIG, per germline (reference sequence). The CDR3 extends over 14 amino acids. Between the trimmed V and J ends, which lost 0 bases and 4 bases, there was a span of 11 bases. This CDR3 reads CAWSVRLASDTQYF. As DNA, the CDR3 is TGTGCCTGGAGTGTAAGGTTAGCATCAGATACGCAGTATTTT.

The chain combines TRBV12-3 or TRBV12-4 with TRBJ2-7; weak D call: TRBD1 (5 bases). With 8 bases removed from V and 4 bases from J, the gap between germline ends came to 15 bases. The CDR3 covers 13 residues. The CDR3 DNA reads as TGTGCCAGCGGCGACAGTTTAGTTTACGAGCAGTACTTC. It yields the protein CASGDSLVYEQYF.

This clone was detected once. Because the CDR3 is missing its conserved closing phenylalanine or tryptophan, this is likely a read error. No DNA is shown, since the ends of the CDR3 on it are uncertain; the CDR3 is the one TCRdb lists. This chain joins TRBV21-1 and TRBJ1-2. TRBV21-1 corresponds to a pseudogene. The CDR3 comprises 9 residues, both ends counted. The CDR3 sequence is CASSLLTRG.

V is TRBV6-5 and J is TRBJ2-2; D is unclear. Germline-derived CDR1 and CDR2 are MNHEY and SVGAGI. This CDR3 is built from 13 residues. Between the trimmed V and J ends, which lost 4 bases and 2 bases, there was a span of 5 bases. The CDR3 region is CASSSFNTGELFF. The CDR3 DNA is TGTGCCAGCAGTTCCTTTAACACCGGGGAGCTGTTTTTT.

This rearrangement joins TRBV28 to TRBJ2-7; 7 bases agree with TRBD1. Trimming at V came to 7 bases and at J to 0 bases, leaving 6 bases not matched to a gene. This CDR3 has 14 amino acids. The germline CDR1 and CDR2 sequences are MDHEN and SYDVKM. CDR3 coding DNA: TGTGCCAGCACCCTAGGGGGCAGCTCCTACGAGCAGTACTTC. Protein product: CASTLGGSSYEQYF.

The CDR3 protein is CASGLLSGSYGYTF. The CDR3, as DNA: TGTGCTAGTGGACTATTATCAGGGTCGTACGGCTACACCTTC. This chain links TRBV12-5 with TRBJ1-2, with a weak D call TRBD1 (5 bases). The V gene's germline CDR1 is LGHNT and CDR2 FRNRAP. This CDR3 spans 14 amino acids. Trimming took off 6 bases at V and 8 bases at J, with 19 bases between the two ends.

This rearrangement joins TRBV18 to TRBJ2-1; possibly TRBD2 for D (5 bases). CDR1 is KGHSH, CDR2 LQKENI, per germline. CDR3 length: 15 amino acids. The ends were cut back, 2 bases at V and 5 bases at J, with 13 bases in the middle. The CDR3 sequence: CASSPGGSRNNEQFF. DNA for the CDR3: TGTGCCAGCTCACCAGGTGGGAGTAGGAACAATGAGCAGTTCTTC.

The CDR3 region is CASSPGTQTGELFF. The DNA for the CDR3 is TGTGCCAGCAGTCCCGGGACTCAGACCGGGGAGCTGTTTTTT. J is TRBJ2-2 and V is TRBV6-2 or TRBV6-3, with D possibly TRBD2 on 6 matching bases. The CDR3 is 14 amino acids. Germline V lookup: CDR1 MNHEY, CDR2 SVGEGT. V lost 5 bases and J lost 5, with 12 bases in between.

The gene calls are TRBV27 and TRBJ1-2, with D possibly matching TRBD1 (6 bases). Deletions cut 7 bases from V and 7 bases from J, with 22 bases between. Germline assignment: CDR1 MNHEY and CDR2 SMNVEV (reference sequence). The CDR3 extends over 15 amino acids. CDR3 sequence: CASTMNAGAGGGYTF. The CDR3 nucleotides read TGTGCCAGCACCATGAACGCGGGGGCAGGCGGTGGCTACACCTTC.

This chain uses TRBV28 with TRBJ2-4; 10 positions match TRBD1. The J segment lost 6 bases and the V segment lost 6 bases, leaving 5 bases of the junction unmatched. The CDR3 is made up of 14 amino acids. CDR1 is MDHEN and CDR2 is SYDVKM in the germline V gene. CDR3 nucleotides: TGTGCCAGCAGGCCCGGGACAGGGGTAAACATTCAGTACTTC. Translated, it gives CASRPGTGVNIQYF.

This chain links TRBV6-5 with TRBJ2-7; a possible D gene is TRBD2 (5 bases). The CDR3 totals 11 residues. The V gene lost 8 bases and the J gene lost 4 bases, with 9 bases spanning the gap. CDR1 and CDR2 (germline): MNHEY, SVGAGI. The CDR3 DNA is TGTGCCAGCGGGGAGCAGTACGAGCAGTACTTC. Translation: CASGEQYEQYF.

The CDR3 DNA reads as TGTGCCAGCAGCCCGTATGGGGGACAGCCACTAGAGCAGTACTTC. It yields the protein CASSPYGGQPLEQYF. J is TRBJ2-7 and V is TRBV9; 7 bases agree with TRBD1. The CDR3 contains 15 residues. Per germline, CDR1 SGDLS and CDR2 YYNGEE. Trimming took 4 bases from V and 7 from J; bases not matched to a gene: 14.

V gene TRBV11-1 combines with J gene TRBJ1-1; no firm D call. Germline V CDR1 and CDR2: SGHAT, FQDESV (reference sequence). CDR3 length: 15 amino acids. V was trimmed by 6 bases and J by 0 bases, leaving 14 bases between them. The CDR3 loop reads CASRRGGGMNTEAFF. Here the CDR3 DNA reads TGTGCCAGCAGGAGAGGTGGAGGCATGAACACTGAAGCTTTCTTT.

The V gene is TRBV3-1 (or the pseudogene TRBV3-2), the J gene TRBJ1-3; D gene ambiguous. The CDR3 has 12 amino acids. Germline V gives CDR1 LGHDT, CDR2 YNNKEL (reference sequence). V was shortened by 4 bases and J by 4 bases, with 5 bases between the two germline ends. DNA of the CDR3: TGTGCCAGCAGCCGCGGGGGAAACACCATATATTTT. It specifies CASSRGGNTIYF.

The genes are TRBV19 and TRBJ2-7, with 12 bases that match TRBD1. This CDR3 contains 15 residues. Per germline, CDR1 LNHDA and CDR2 SQIVND (reference sequence). Trimming took 1 base from V and 5 from J; bases not matched to a gene: 3. The CDR3 sequence is CASSIAGTGGNEQYF. The CDR3 coding sequence is TGTGCCAGTAGTATAGCCGGGACAGGGGGCAACGAGCAGTACTTC.

The rearrangement links TRBV6-2 or TRBV6-3 to TRBJ2-7; D possibly corresponds to TRBD1 (6 bases). V was shortened by 6 bases and J by 3 bases, with 9 bases between the two germline ends. CDR3 size: 12 residues. Germline V gene data show CDR1 as MNHEY and CDR2 as SVGEGT. The CDR3 here is CASSWDNYEQYF. Written as DNA, the CDR3 is TGTGCCAGCAGCTGGGACAACTACGAGCAGTACTTC.

Here the CDR3 reads CASTFLAGSEAFF. The CDR3 DNA follows: TGTGCCAGCACCTTCCTTGCAGGATCTGAAGCTTTCTTT. The chain joins TRBV28 to TRBJ1-1; no clear D gene. Germline V gene sequence: CDR1 MDHEN, CDR2 SYDVKM. This CDR3 has 13 amino acids. The germline V and J ends were trimmed by 7 bases and 6 bases, with 15 bases remaining between them.

This chain connects TRBV25-1 to TRBJ2-2; D might be TRBD1 (5 bases). This CDR3 has 17 amino acids. Per germline, CDR1 MGHDK and CDR2 SYGVNS. The germline V and J ends were trimmed by 3 bases and 1 base, with 15 bases remaining between them. CDR3 DNA sequence: TGTGCCAGCAGTGACTCGTCAAGGGGTGGGAACACCGGGGAGCTGTTTTTT. Protein product: CASSDSSRGGNTGELFF.

The rearrangement joins TRBV10-3 to TRBJ1-1; D gene unclear. The germline V gene encodes CDR1 ENHRY and CDR2 SYGVKD. This CDR3 is 13 amino acids long. V was shortened by 10 bases and J by 5 bases, with 17 bases between the two germline ends. The CDR3 DNA follows: TGTGCCACCCGGAGGGATTCGGGGACTGAAGCTTTCTTT. Its protein is CATRRDSGTEAFF.

The V and J genes are TRBV7-3 and TRBJ2-3; 7 bases are a match to TRBD2. The germline gives CDR1 SGHTA, CDR2 FQGTGA. Trimming at V came to 4 bases and at J to 2 bases, leaving 3 bases not matched to a gene. CDR3 length: 14 amino acids. For the CDR3, the DNA is TGTGCCAGCAGCTCTAGCGGATTCACAGATACGCAGTATTTT. It encodes CASSSSGFTDTQYF.

This chain links TRBV29-1 with TRBJ1-5; 8 bases are a match to TRBD1. This CDR3 comprises 12 residues. CDR1 is SQVTM, CDR2 ANQGSEA, per germline. V lost 6 bases to trimming and J lost 5 bases; unmatched junction nucleotides: 3. The CDR3 DNA reads as TGCAGCGTGGGGACAGGATATCAGCCCCAGCATTTT. This codes for CSVGTGYQPQHF.

The chain uses TRBV28 and TRBJ1-4, with D unclear. CDR3 length equals 14 residues. Trimming removed 5 bases from V and 4 bases from J, with 11 bases in between. Germline V lookup: CDR1 MDHEN, CDR2 SYDVKM. The DNA of the CDR3 is TGTGCCAGCAGTGTCGTTGTCGGTAATGAAAAACTGTTTTTT. Protein: CASSVVVGNEKLFF.

This sequence joins TRBV4-1 and TRBJ2-1; no clear D gene. Per the germline V gene, CDR1 is MGHRA and CDR2 is YSYEKL. With 2 bases removed from V and 10 bases from J, the gap between germline ends came to 9 bases. This CDR3 spans 12 amino acids. CDR3 DNA sequence: TGCGCCAGCAGCCAACCAAACGGGGAGCAGTTCTTC. Encoded protein: CASSQPNGEQFF.

The J gene is TRBJ2-3, the V gene TRBV19; 7 bases align to TRBD2. V lost 4 bases and J lost 6; bases outside the gene matches: 10. CDR1 and CDR2 from the germline V gene are LNHDA and SQIVND (reference sequence). The CDR3 contains 15 residues. The CDR3 DNA follows: TGTGCCAGTAGTAGTACAGCGGGGATAATTGATACGCAGTATTTT. This translates into CASSSTAGIIDTQYF.

The chain couples TRBV4-1 to TRBJ1-2; 7 nucleotides line up with TRBD1. The CDR3 is made up of 15 amino acids. V lost 0 bases, J lost 1 base, and 2 bases stayed unmatched. Germline V gives CDR1 MGHRA, CDR2 YSYEKL. CDR3 sequence reads: CASSQEDRSNYGYTF. The CDR3, as DNA: TGCGCCAGCAGCCAAGAGGACAGGAGTAACTATGGCTACACCTTC.

In this sample, this clone turned up a few times. The rearrangement links TRBV7-9 to TRBJ1-3; 7 bases agree with TRBD1. From germline, CDR1 is SEHNR and CDR2 FQNEAQ (reference sequence). Trimming took 5 bases from V and 2 from J; bases not matched to a gene: 6. The CDR3 totals 15 residues. CDR3 in DNA: TGTGCCAGCAGCCAGCTAAGGGGGCCTGGAAACACCATATATTTT. It is translated as CASSQLRGPGNTIYF.

The rearrangement uses TRBV3-1 (or the pseudogene TRBV3-2) and TRBJ2-2; D perhaps matches TRBD1 (6 bases). Germline CDR1 LGHDT, CDR2 YNNKEL (reference sequence). V shed 2 bases and J shed 4 bases, with 8 bases lying between them. The CDR3 extends over 14 amino acids. The CDR3 nucleotides read TGTGCCAGCAGCCAACAGGGGACCACCGGGGAGCTGTTTTTT. Translating it yields CASSQQGTTGELFF.

The V gene is TRBV5-4, the J gene TRBJ1-2, with 10 bases identical to TRBD1. The germline gives CDR1 SGHNT, CDR2 YYREEE (reference sequence). The V and J ends lost 4 bases and 3 bases, in that order; junction bases with no gene match: 6. The CDR3 runs to 15 residues. The CDR3 coding sequence is TGTGCCAGCAGCCTAGACAGGGGGCGCGACTATGGCTACACCTTC. Its translation is CASSLDRGRDYGYTF. Looking up the rest from reference TRBV5-4 and TRBJ1-2 gives the full variable domain: ETGVTQSPTHLIKTRGQQVTLRCSSQSGHNTVSWYQQALGQGPQFIFQYYREEENGRGNFPPRFSGLQFPNYSSELNVNALELDDSALYLCASSLDRGRDYGYTFGSGTRLTVV.

As DNA, the CDR3 is TGTGCCAGCAGTGAAGCGGGACAGCGAAATAGCAATCAGCCCCAGCATTTT. Amino acids: CASSEAGQRNSNQPQHF. V and J are TRBV6-1 and TRBJ1-5, with 7 bases identical to TRBD1. The CDR3 loop spans 17 amino acids. V gave up 0 bases and J gave up 0 bases; unmatched junction bases: 5. The germline V gene encodes CDR1 MNHNS and CDR2 SASEGT.

The chain has TRBV5-1 and TRBJ1-6; a possible D gene is TRBD1 (5 bases). Trimming left V 3 bases short and J 8 bases short, with 15 bases between. Germline V gene data show CDR1 as SGHRS and CDR2 as YFSETQ. The CDR3 consists of 15 residues. Here the CDR3 DNA reads TGCGCCAGCAGCTCTGGTTCAGGGAGGTATTCACCCCTCCACTTT. This sequence encodes CASSSGSGRYSPLHF.

The chain joins TRBV27 to TRBJ2-3; D unresolved. CDR3 length: 13 residues. Germline V CDR1 and CDR2: MNHEY, SMNVEV (reference sequence). Trimming shortened V by 4 bases and J by 1 base, and 6 bases separated the two germline ends. CDR3 region: CASSWQGTDTQYF. In DNA form, the CDR3 reads TGTGCCAGCAGTTGGCAGGGCACAGATACGCAGTATTTT.